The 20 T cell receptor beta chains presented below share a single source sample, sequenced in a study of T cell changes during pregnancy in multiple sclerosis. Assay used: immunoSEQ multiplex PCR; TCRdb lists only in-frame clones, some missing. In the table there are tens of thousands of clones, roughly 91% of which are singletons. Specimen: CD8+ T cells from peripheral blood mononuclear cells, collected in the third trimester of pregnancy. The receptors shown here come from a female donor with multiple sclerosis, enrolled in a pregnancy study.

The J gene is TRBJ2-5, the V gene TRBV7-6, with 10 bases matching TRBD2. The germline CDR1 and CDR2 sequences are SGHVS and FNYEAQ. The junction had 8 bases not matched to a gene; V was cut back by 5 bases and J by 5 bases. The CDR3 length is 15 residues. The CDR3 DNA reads TGTGCCAGCAGCGCCGGGACTAGCGTATACGAGACCCAGTACTTC. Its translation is CASSAGTSVYETQYF.

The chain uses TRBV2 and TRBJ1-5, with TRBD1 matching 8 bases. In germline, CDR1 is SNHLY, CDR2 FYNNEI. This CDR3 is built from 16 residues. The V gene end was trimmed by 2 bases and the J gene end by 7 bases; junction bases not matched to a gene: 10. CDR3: CASSEPPSGGWQPQHF. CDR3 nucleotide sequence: TGTGCCAGCAGTGAACCACCTTCAGGGGGCTGGCAGCCCCAGCATTTT. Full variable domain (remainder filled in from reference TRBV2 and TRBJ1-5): EPEVTQTPSHQVTQMGQEVILRCVPISNHLYFYWYRQILGQKVEFLVSFYNNEISEKSEIFDDQFSVERPDGSNFTLKIRSTKLEDSAMYFCASSEPPSGGWQPQHFGDGTRLSIL.

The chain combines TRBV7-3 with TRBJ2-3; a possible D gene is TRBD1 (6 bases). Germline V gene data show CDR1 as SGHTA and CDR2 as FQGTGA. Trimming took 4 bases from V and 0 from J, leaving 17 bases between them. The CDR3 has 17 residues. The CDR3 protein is CASSSNPRTGSTDTQYF. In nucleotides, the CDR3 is TGTGCCAGCAGCTCCAATCCACGCACAGGGAGCACAGATACGCAGTATTTT.

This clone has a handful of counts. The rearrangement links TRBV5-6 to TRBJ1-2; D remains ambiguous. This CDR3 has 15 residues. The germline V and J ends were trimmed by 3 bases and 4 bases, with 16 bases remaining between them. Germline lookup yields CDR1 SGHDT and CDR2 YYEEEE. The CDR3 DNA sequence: TGTGCCAGCAGCTGGGCCGCAGCTAACCTCTATGGCTACACCTTC. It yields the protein CASSWAAANLYGYTF.

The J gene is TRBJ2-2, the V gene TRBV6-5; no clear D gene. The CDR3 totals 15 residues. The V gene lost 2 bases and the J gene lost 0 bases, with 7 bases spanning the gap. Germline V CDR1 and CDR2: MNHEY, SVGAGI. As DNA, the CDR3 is TGTGCCAGCAGTTACGCGGCCGCGAACACCGGGGAGCTGTTTTTT. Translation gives CASSYAAANTGELFF.

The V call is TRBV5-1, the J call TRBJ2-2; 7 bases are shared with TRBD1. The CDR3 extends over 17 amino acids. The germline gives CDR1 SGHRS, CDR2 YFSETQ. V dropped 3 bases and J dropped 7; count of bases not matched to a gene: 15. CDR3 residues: CASSSPSGTAQGGELFF. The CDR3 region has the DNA TGCGCCAGCAGCTCCCCTTCGGGGACAGCTCAGGGCGGGGAGCTGTTTTTT.

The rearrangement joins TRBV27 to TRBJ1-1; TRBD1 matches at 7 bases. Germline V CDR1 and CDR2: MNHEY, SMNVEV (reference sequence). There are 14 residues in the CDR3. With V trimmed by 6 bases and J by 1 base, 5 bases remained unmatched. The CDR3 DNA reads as TGTGCCAGCAGCTTGACAGGGCGGAACACTGAAGCTTTCTTT. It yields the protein CASSLTGRNTEAFF.

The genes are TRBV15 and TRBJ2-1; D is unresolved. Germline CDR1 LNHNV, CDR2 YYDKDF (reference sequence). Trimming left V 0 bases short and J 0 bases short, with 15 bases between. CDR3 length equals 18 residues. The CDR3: CATSRDNGGDSSYNEQFF. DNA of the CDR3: TGTGCCACCAGCAGAGATAACGGCGGAGATAGCTCCTACAATGAGCAGTTCTTC.

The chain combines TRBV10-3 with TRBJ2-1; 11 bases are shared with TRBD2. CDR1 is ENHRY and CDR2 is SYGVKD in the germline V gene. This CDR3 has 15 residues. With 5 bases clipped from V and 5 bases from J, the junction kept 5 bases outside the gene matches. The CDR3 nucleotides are TGTGCCATCAGTTTACTAGCGGGGGAAGACAATGAGCAGTTCTTC. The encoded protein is CAISLLAGEDNEQFF.

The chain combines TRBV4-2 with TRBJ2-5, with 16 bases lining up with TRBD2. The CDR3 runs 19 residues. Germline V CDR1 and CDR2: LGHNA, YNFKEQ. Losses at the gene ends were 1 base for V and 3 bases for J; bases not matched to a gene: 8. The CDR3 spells CASSQVPTGTSGGEETQYF. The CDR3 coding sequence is TGTGCCAGCAGCCAAGTTCCTACAGGGACTAGCGGGGGGGAAGAGACCCAGTACTTC.

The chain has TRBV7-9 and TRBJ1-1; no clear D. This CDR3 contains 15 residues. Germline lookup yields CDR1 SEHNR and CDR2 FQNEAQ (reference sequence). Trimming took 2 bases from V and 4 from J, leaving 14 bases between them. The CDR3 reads CASSLSERAVTEAFF. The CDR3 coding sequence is TGTGCCAGCAGCTTATCCGAGCGGGCGGTCACTGAAGCTTTCTTT.

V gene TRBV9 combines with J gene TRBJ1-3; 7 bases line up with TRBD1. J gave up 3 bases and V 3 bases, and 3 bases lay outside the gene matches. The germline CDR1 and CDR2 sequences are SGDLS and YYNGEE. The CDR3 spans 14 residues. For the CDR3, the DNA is TGTGCCAGCAGCGCCACAGGGGTTGGAAACACCATATATTTT. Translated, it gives CASSATGVGNTIYF. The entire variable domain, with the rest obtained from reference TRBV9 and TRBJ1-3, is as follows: DSGVTQTPKHLITATGQRVTLRCSPRSGDLSVYWYQQSLDQGLQFLIQYYNGEERAKGNILERFSAQQFPDLHSELNLSSLELGDSALYFCASSATGVGNTIYFGEGSWLTVV.

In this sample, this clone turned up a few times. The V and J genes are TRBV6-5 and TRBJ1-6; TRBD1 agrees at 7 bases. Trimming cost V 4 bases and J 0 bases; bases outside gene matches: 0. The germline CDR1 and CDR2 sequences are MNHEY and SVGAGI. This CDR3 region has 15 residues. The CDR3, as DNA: TGTGCCAGCAGTTGGGACAGCTCCTATAATTCACCCCTCCACTTT. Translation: CASSWDSSYNSPLHF.

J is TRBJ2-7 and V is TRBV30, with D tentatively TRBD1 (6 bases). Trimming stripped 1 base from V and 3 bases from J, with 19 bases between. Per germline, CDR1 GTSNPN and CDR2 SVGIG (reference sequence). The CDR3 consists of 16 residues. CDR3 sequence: CAWSAKRAPDSYEQYF. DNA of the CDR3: TGTGCCTGGAGTGCTAAGAGGGCCCCGGACAGCTACGAGCAGTACTTC.

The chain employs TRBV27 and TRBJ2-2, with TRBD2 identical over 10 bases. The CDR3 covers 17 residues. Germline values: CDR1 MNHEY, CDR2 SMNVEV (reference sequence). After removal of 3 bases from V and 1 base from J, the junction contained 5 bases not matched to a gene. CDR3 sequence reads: CASSFLTSGENTGELFF. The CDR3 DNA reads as TGTGCCAGCAGTTTCCTAACTAGCGGGGAGAACACCGGGGAGCTGTTTTTT.

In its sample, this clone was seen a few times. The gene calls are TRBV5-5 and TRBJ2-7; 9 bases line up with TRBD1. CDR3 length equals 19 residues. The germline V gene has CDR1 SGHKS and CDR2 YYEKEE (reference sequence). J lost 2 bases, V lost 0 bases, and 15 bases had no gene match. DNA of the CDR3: TGTGCCAGCAGCTTGGGGGTGGGACAGGGCCTACATCCTACCTACGAGCAGTACTTC. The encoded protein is CASSLGVGQGLHPTYEQYF.

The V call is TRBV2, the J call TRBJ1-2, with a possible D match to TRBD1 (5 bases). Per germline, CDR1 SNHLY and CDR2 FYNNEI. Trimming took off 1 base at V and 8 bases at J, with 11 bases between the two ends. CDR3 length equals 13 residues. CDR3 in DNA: TGTGCCAGCAGTGAAGTTGGGGCTGGGGGCTACACCTTC. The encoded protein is CASSEVGAGGYTF.

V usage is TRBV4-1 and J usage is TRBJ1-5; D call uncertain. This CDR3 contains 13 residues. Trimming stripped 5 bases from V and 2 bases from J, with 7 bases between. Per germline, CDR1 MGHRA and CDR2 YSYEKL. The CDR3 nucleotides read TGCGCCAGCAGCGCTAGCCGCAATCAGCCCCAGCATTTT. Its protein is CASSASRNQPQHF.

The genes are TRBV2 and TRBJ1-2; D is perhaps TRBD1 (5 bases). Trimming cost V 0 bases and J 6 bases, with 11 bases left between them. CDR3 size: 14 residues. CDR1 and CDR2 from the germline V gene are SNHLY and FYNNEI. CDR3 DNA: TGTGCCAGCAGTGAAGCGCGGTCAGGGCATGGCTACACCTTC. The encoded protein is CASSEARSGHGYTF. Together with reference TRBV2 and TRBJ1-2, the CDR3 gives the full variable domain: EPEVTQTPSHQVTQMGQEVILRCVPISNHLYFYWYRQILGQKVEFLVSFYNNEISEKSEIFDDQFSVERPDGSNFTLKIRSTKLEDSAMYFCASSEARSGHGYTFGSGTRLTVV.

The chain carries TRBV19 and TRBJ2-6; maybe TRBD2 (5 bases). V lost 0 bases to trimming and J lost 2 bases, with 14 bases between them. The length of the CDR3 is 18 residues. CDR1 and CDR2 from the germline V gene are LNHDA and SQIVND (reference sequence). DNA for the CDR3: TGTGCCAGTAGTATAGATCTGGAGGAACCCACTGGGGCCAACGTCCTGACTTTC. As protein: CASSIDLEEPTGANVLTF.